This TCR beta chain was documented in a study of OX40 agonist ivuxolimab in advanced cancers. As concerns this clone: What it recognizes is unknown.

Trimming stripped 1 base from V and 5 bases from J, with 8 bases between. The CDR3 is 13 residues long. Germline values: CDR1 SQVTM, CDR2 ANQGSEA. Assay used: immunoSEQ multiplex PCR; TCRdb lists only in-frame clones, some missing. The table includes approximately 60,000 clones, more than 65% detected once. Whole-study findings and limits: More expanded clones were seen, on average, in CD8+ T cells than in CD4+. Expanded peripheral T cell antigen specificity was not determined.

This chain connects TRBV29-1 to TRBJ2-2; tentatively, D is TRBD1 (5 bases). The sequence was obtained from an adult with an advanced solid tumor such as melanoma, head and neck, liver or kidney cancer. Here the sequenced sample was CD4+ or CD8+ T cells sorted from blood, taken in a trial of the OX40 agonist ivuxolimab. The CDR3 here is CSVEVAGTGELFF. The CDR3, as DNA: TGCAGCGTTGAAGTCGCAGGGACCGGGGAGCTGTTTTTT.